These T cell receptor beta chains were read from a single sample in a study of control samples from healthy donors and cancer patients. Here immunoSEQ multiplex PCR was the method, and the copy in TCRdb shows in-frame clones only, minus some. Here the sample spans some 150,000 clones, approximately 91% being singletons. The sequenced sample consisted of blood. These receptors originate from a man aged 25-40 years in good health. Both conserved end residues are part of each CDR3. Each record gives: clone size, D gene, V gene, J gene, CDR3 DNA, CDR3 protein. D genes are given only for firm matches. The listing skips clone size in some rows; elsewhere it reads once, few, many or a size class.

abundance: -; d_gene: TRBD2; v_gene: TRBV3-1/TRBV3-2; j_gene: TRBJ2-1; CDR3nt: TGTGCCAGCAGCCAAGATGGGGGGCAGCCGGGACTAGCGGGAGGGCCGGGCAATGAGCAGTTCTTC; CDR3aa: CASSQDGGQPGLAGGPGNEQFF
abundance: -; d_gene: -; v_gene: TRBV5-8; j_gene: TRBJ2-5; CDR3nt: TGTGCCAGCAGCGCGTGGTTGGTTAGCGGCCGCTCGGAGACCCAGTACTTC; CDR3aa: CASSAWLVSGRSETQYF
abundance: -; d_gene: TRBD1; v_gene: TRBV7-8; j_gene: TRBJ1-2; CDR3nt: TGTGCCAGCAGCCCGGGACAGAACTATGGCTACACCTTC; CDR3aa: CASSPGQNYGYTF
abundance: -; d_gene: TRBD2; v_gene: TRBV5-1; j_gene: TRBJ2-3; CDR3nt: TGCGCCCCCCAGGAATGCGGGGGTAAAACTAGCACAGATACGCAGTATTTT; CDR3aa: CAPQECGGKTSTDTQYF
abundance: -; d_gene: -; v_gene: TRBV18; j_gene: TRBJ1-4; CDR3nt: TGTGCCAGCTCATTGTCAGGTGAAAAACTGTTTTTT; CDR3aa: CASSLSGEKLFF
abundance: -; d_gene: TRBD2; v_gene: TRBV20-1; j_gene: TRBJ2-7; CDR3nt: TGCAGTGCTAGTGAGGGACTAGCGGGCTCCTCACCCTACGAGCAGTACTTC; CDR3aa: CSASEGLAGSSPYEQYF
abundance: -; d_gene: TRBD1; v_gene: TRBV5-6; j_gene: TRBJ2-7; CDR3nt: TGTGCCAGCAGCAGGGGACAGCCAATCTCCTACGAGCAGTACTTC; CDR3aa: CASSRGQPISYEQYF
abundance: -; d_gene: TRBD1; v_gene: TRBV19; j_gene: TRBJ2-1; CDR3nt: TGTGCCAGTAGGCGGATTGGGACAGGTATGGGGAATGAGCAGTTCTTC; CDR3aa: CASRRIGTGMGNEQFF
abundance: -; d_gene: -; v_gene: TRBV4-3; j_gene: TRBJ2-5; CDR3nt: TGCGCCAGCAGCCAAGATTCCGGAGGAGAGACCCAGTACTTC; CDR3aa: CASSQDSGGETQYF
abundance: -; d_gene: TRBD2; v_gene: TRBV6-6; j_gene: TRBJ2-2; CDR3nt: TGTGCCAGCAGCCAGACTAGCCCAAACACCGGGGAGCTGTTTTTT; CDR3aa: CASSQTSPNTGELFF
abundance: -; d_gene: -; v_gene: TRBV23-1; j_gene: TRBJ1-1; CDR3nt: TGCGCCAGCAGTCAAAGAGGGCCCTTCTCGCAGGGGACGAACACTGAAGCTTTCTTT; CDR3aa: CASSQRGPFSQGTNTEAFF
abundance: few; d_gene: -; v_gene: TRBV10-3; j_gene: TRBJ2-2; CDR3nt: TGTGCCATCGGGAGTTCGAACACCGGGGAGCTGTTTTTT; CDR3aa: CAIGSSNTGELFF
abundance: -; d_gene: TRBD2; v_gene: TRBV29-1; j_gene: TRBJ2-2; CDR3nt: TGCAGCGTCGGGACTAGCGGGAGAACCGGGGAGCTGTTTTTT; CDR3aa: CSVGTSGRTGELFF
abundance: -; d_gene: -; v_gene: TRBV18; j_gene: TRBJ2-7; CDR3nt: TGTGCCAGCTCACGAGGCCTGGGTCCTGGTTACGAGCAGTACTTC; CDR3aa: CASSRGLGPGYEQYF
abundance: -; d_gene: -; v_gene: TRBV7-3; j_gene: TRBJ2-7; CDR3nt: TGTGCCAGCAGCCCCCTTCCTGGGGGCGAGCAGTACTTC; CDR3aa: CASSPLPGGEQYF
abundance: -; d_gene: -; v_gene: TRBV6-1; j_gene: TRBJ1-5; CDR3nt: TGTGCCAGCAGTGAAGCGGGGAGTGGGGGGTATCAGCCCCAGCATTTT; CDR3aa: CASSEAGSGGYQPQHF
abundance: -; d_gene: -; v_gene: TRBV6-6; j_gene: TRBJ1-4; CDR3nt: TGTGCCAGCAGTTACTCGTCTGAAAAACTGTTTTTT; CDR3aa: CASSYSSEKLFF
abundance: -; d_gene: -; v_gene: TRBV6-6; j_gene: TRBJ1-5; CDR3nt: TGTGCCAGCAGGGGGATGGGGGGATATAGCAATCAGCCCCAGCATTTT; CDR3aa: CASRGMGGYSNQPQHF
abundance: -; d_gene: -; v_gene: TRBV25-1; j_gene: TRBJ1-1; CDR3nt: TGTGCCAGCAGTCCCCTCGACGGGACGGGCACTGAAGCTTTCTTT; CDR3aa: CASSPLDGTGTEAFF
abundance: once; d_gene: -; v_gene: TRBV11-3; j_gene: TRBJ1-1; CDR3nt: TGTGCCAGCAGCCAAGGGGTGAACACTGAAGCTTTCTTT; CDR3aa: CASSQGVNTEAFF
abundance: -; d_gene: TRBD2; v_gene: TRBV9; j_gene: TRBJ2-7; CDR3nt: TGTGCCAGCAGCGTAGAGCCTAGCGGGAGACAAGCCTACGAGCAGTACTTC; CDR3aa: CASSVEPSGRQAYEQYF
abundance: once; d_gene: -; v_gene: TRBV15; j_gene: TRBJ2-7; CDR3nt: TGTGCCACCAGCACCCCCACAGGGTCTTCCGAGCAGTACTTC; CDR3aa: CATSTPTGSSEQYF
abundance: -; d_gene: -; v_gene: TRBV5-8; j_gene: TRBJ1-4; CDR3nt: TGTGCCAGCCCCTTCGCAGGGACGGCTCAAAAACTGTTTTTT; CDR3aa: CASPFAGTAQKLFF
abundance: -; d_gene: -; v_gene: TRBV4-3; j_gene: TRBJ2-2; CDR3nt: TGCGCCAGCAGCCAAGATCCCGGAGGGATCTTGAACACCGGGGAGCTGTTTTTT; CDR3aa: CASSQDPGGILNTGELFF
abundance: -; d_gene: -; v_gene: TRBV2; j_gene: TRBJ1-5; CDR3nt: TGTGCCAGCATGAGAGAAGGCTCTCAGCCCCAGCATTTT; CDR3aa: CASMREGSQPQHF
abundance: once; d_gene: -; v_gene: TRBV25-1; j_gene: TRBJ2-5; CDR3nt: TGTGCCAGCATCCATGGGGGGGGCTTGGAGACCCAGTACTTC; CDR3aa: CASIHGGGLETQYF
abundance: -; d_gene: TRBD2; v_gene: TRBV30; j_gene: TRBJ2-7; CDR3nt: TGTGCCTGGAAGCGACTAGCAAACGTACCCTACGAGCAGTACTTC; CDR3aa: CAWKRLANVPYEQYF
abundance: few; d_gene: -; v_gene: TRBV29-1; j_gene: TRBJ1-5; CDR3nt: TGCAGCGTTGAGACGGCTAGCAATCAGCCCCAGCATTTT; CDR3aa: CSVETASNQPQHF
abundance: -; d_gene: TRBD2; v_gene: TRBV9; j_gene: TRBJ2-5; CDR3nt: TGTGCCAGCTCCGGCGGGGTAGCGGGGGGTGTTGGGGCCCAGTACTTC; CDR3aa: CASSGGVAGGVGAQYF
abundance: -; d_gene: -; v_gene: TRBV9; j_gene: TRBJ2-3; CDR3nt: TGTGCCAGCAGCCCCAGACTGTCTTCTTTGGCTAGCACAGATACGCAGTATTTT; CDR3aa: CASSPRLSSLASTDTQYF
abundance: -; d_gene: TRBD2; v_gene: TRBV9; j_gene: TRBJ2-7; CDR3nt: TGTGCCAGCAGCTCCGGGACTAGCGGGGACGAAGTTTACGAGCAGTACTTC; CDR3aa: CASSSGTSGDEVYEQYF
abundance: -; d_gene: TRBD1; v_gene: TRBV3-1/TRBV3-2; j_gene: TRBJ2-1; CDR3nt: TGTGCCAGCAGCCAAGAAGGCCAGGGGGCGGTTAATGAGCAGTTCTTC; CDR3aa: CASSQEGQGAVNEQFF
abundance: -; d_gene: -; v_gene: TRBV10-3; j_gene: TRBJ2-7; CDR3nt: TGTGCCATCAGTGAGTCGGCAGGGCGCTCCTACGAGCAGTACTTC; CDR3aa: CAISESAGRSYEQYF
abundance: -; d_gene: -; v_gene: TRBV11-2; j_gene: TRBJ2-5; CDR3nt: TGTGCCAGCAGCTTAGCTGGGGGAACCAAGCAAGAGACCCAGTACTTC; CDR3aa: CASSLAGGTKQETQYF
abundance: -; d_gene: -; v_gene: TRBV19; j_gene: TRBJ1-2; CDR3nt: TGTGCCAGTAGTGAGGTGGGGGACTATGGCTACACCTTC; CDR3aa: CASSEVGDYGYTF
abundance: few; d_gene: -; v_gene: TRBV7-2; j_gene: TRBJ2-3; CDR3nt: TGTGCCAGCAGTATTAGCGGAAGTCATACGCAGTATTTT; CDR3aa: CASSISGSHTQYF
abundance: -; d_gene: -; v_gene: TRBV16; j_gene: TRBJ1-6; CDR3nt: TGTGCCAGCAGCCAATCTCGAAGGGTAGTGGCTTATAATTCACCCCTCCACTTT; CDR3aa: CASSQSRRVVAYNSPLHF
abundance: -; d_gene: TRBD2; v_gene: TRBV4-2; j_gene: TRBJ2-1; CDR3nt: TGTGCCAGCAGCCAAGAACTAGCGGGATCCTACAATGAGCAGTTCTTC; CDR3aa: CASSQELAGSYNEQFF
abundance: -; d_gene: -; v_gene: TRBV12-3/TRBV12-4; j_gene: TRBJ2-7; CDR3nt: TGTGCCAGCAGCTCACGGGGCGAGCAGTACTTC; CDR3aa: CASSSRGEQYF
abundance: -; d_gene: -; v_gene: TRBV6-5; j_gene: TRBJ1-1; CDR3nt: TGTGCCAGCACCCCCGGTGTGAACACTGAAGCTTTCTTT; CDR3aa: CASTPGVNTEAFF
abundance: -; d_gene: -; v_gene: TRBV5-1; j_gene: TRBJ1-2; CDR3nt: TGCGCCAGCAGCTCAACCGGGACTCCTGATGGGTATGGCTACACCTTC; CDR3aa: CASSSTGTPDGYGYTF
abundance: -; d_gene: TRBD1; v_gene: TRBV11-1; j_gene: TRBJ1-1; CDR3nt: TGTGCCAGCAGGAAGGACCGGACAGGCCGAAACACTGAAGCTTTCTTT; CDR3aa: CASRKDRTGRNTEAFF
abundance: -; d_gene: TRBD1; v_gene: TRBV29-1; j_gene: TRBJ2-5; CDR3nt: TGCAGCGTTGAAGTTTGGGGTCAGGGGGAGTTCCAAGAGACCCAGTACTTC; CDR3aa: CSVEVWGQGEFQETQYF
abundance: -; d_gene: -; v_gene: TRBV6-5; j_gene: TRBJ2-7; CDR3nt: TGTGCCAGCAGTAGGGCAGCTCAACCTTCCTACGAGCAGTACTTC; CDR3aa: CASSRAAQPSYEQYF
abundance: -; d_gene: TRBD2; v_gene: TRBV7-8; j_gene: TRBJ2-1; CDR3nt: TGTGCCAGCAGCTTAGGGAGGCGGGCGGGGGGCTCCTACAATGAGCAGTTCTTC; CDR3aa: CASSLGRRAGGSYNEQFF
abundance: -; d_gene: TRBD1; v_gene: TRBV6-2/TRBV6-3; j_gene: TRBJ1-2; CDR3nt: TGTGCCAGCAGTCAGACAGGGCTCTATGGCTACACCTTC; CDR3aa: CASSQTGLYGYTF
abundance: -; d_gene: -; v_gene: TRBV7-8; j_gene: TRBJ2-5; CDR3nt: TGTGCCAGCAGCCGGCAGAGGGAGACCCAGTACTTC; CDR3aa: CASSRQRETQYF
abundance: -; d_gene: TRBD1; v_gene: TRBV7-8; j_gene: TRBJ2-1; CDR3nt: TGTGCCAGCAGCCCCAGGGGGTGGGAGCAGTTCTTC; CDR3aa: CASSPRGWEQFF
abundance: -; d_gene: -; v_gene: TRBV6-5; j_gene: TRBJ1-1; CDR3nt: TGTGCCAGCAGTTACTCCCGGGTCCATAACACTGAAGCTTTCTTT; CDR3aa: CASSYSRVHNTEAFF
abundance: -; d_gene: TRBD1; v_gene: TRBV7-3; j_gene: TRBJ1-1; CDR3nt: TGTGCCAGCCAGGACAGGCCAAACACTGAAGCTTTCTTT; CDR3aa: CASQDRPNTEAFF
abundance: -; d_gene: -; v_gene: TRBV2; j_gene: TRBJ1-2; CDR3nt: TGTGCCAGCAGTGAAATCAGGGCAGGAGGCTACACCTTC; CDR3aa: CASSEIRAGGYTF
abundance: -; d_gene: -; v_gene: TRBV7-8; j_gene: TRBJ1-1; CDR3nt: TGTGCCAGCAGCCGACGGGGGGGCACTGAAGCTTTCTTT; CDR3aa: CASSRRGGTEAFF
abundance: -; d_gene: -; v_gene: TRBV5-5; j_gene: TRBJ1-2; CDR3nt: TGTGCCAGCAGGCCCCATAGCCGGCAGGAGAACTATGGCTACACCTTC; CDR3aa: CASRPHSRQENYGYTF
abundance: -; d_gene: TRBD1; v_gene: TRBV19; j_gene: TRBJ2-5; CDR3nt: TGTGCCAGTAGTTCACAGGGGTTAGGTAGAGAGACCCAGTACTTC; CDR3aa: CASSSQGLGRETQYF
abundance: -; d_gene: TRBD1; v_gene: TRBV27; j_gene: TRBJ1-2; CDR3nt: TGTGCCAGCAGTTCGACAGGGGCCCTTTCTTATGGCTACACCTTC; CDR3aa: CASSSTGALSYGYTF
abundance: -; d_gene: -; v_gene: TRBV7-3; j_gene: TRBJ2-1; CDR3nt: TGTGCCAGCAGCCGGAATGGGGGGCCCCAGAATGAGCAGTTCTTC; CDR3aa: CASSRNGGPQNEQFF
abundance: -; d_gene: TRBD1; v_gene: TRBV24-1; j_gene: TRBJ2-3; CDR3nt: TGTGCCACCAGTGACCTCGGACAGGGCCCAGATACGCAGTATTTT; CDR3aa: CATSDLGQGPDTQYF
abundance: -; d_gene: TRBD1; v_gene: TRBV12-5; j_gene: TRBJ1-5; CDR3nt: TGTGCTAGTGGTCCCAGGGGGGGCAATCAGCCCCAGCATTTT; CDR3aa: CASGPRGGNQPQHF
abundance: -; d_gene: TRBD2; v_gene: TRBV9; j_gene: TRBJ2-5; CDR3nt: TGTGCCAGCAGCTCCTACCCCCTAGCGGGAGGATTGGAGACCCAGTACTTC; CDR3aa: CASSSYPLAGGLETQYF
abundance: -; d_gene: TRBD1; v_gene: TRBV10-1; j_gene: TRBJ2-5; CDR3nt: TGCGCCAGCAGCCGGGACAGGGAGGGCGCGTACCAAGAGACCCAGTACTTC; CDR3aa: CASSRDREGAYQETQYF